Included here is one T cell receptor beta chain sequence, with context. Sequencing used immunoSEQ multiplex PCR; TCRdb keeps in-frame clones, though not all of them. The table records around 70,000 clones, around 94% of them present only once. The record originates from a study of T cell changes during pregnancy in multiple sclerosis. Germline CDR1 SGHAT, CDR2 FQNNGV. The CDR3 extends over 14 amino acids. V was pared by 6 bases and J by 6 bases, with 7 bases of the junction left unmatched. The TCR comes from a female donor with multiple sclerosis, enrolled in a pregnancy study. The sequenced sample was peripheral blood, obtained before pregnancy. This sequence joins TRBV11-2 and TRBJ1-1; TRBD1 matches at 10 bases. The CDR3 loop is CASRPGQGYAEAFF. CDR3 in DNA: TGTGCCAGCAGACCGGGACAGGGGTACGCTGAAGCTTTCTTT.